A single sample is the source of the 8 T cell receptor beta chains below, sequenced in a study of Ad26.COV2.S vaccination and SARS-CoV-2 variants. Produced via immunoSEQ multiplex PCR; TCRdb's table is partial and in-frame only. The sample lists some 370,000 clones, about four fifths seen once, with approximately 7% in the top ten. The treatment: approximately 18 received Ad26.COV2.S at low or high dose, single or two shots; roughly five received placebo; per-sample allocation not given. Samples were taken on day 63 after the first vaccine or placebo injection. The source material was peripheral blood, sampled in a trial of Ad26.COV2.S vaccine versus placebo. These TCRs come from a person aged 18-65 years who received the Ad26.COV2.S COVID-19 vaccine or a placebo.

This sequence joins TRBV4-1 and TRBJ2-2; TRBD1 might be the D (6 bases). The CDR3 runs to 16 residues. The germline gives CDR1 MGHRA, CDR2 YSYEKL. V dropped 0 bases and J dropped 7 bases, with 15 bases sitting between them. CDR3 sequence: CASSQDSSGASGELFF. The CDR3 region has the DNA TGCGCCAGCAGCCAAGATAGTTCAGGGGCGAGCGGGGAGCTGTTTTTT.

CDR3 region: CASSPPWGRANYGYTF. The CDR3 coding sequence is TGTGCCAGTAGCCCGCCCTGGGGTCGAGCTAACTATGGCTACACCTTC. The chain employs TRBV19 and TRBJ1-2; D is uncertain. Germline V CDR1 and CDR2: LNHDA, SQIVND (reference sequence). Trimming took off 6 bases at V and 0 bases at J, with 17 bases between the two ends. The CDR3 covers 16 residues. The entire variable domain, with the rest obtained from reference TRBV19 and TRBJ1-2, is as follows: DGGITQSPKYLFRKEGQNVTLSCEQNLNHDAMYWYRQDPGQGLRLIYYSQIVNDFQKGDIAEGYSVSREKKESFPLTVTSAQKNPTAFYLCASSPPWGRANYGYTFGSGTRLTVV.

This clone occurred a few times. V usage is TRBV2 and J usage is TRBJ1-2; D remains unclear. Trimming took off 5 bases at V and 3 bases at J, with 7 bases between the two ends. Germline V gene lookup returns CDR1 SNHLY and CDR2 FYNNEI. The CDR3 is 12 residues long. The CDR3 loop is CASSYTDYGYTF. The DNA for the CDR3 is TGTGCCAGCAGTTACACGGACTATGGCTACACCTTC.

This chain links TRBV4-2 with TRBJ2-5; 7 bases agree with TRBD1. Germline CDR1 is LGHNA and CDR2 is YNFKEQ. This CDR3 is 16 amino acids long. Trimming took 2 bases from V and 2 from J; bases not matched to a gene: 8. The CDR3 loop is CASSQLSGQAQETQYF. The DNA for the CDR3 is TGTGCCAGCAGCCAACTTAGTGGACAGGCGCAAGAGACCCAGTACTTC.

The chain joins TRBV18 to TRBJ2-7; no definite D call. V lost 6 bases and J 0 bases, leaving 18 bases between the germline ends. Germline V gene sequence: CDR1 KGHSH, CDR2 LQKENI. The CDR3 sequence is 16 residues long. The CDR3 DNA follows: TGTGCCAGCTCCCGCGACATAGGAAGGGCCTCCTACGAGCAGTACTTC. It codes for CASSRDIGRASYEQYF.

CDR3 amino acids: CASSKGQGYGYTF. The DNA for the CDR3 is TGTGCCAGCAGCAAAGGGCAGGGCTATGGCTACACCTTC. The chain has TRBV21-1 and TRBJ1-2; TRBD1 is the table's D call and was not checked against the DNA. TRBV21-1 is tagged as a pseudogene. CDR3 size: 13 residues.

The gene calls are TRBV11-3 and TRBJ2-2; tentatively, D is TRBD2 (5 bases). The CDR3 consists of 16 residues. The V gene's germline CDR1 is SGHNT and CDR2 YENEEA. The ends were cut back, 7 bases at V and 2 bases at J, with 17 bases in the middle. CDR3: CASTLAAAANTGELFF. The DNA for the CDR3 is TGTGCCAGCACCCTAGCCGCGGCAGCCAACACCGGGGAGCTGTTTTTT.

This sequence joins TRBV28 and TRBJ2-7; possibly TRBD1 for D (5 bases). CDR3 length: 13 residues. Trimming pared 2 bases from V and 5 bases from J, leaving 10 bases between. CDR1 and CDR2 from the germline V gene are MDHEN and SYDVKM. CDR3 loop: CASSLQGYHEQYF. DNA for the CDR3: TGTGCCAGCAGTTTACAGGGCTACCACGAGCAGTACTTC.